The rows below give T cell receptor beta chains drawn from one sample of a study of control samples from healthy donors and cancer patients. Clones were sequenced by immunoSEQ multiplex PCR, and TCRdb holds only the in-frame ones, with some missing. This table holds just over 90,000 clones, around 86% found once. Input material: blood. The receptors were gathered from a woman aged 45-65 years in good health. The CDR3 runs from the conserved cysteine through the conserved F or W. The order of the fields is CDR3 DNA, CDR3 protein, clone size, D gene, V gene, J gene. D genes are given only for firm matches. Not every row has a clone size; where given, it reads once, few, many or a size class.

DNA: TGTGCCAGCAGACTAGGGAGCCTTCGGACCGATAAGAACACCGGGGAGCTGTTTTTT
CDR3: CASRLGSLRTDKNTGELFF
size: -
D: -
V: TRBV11-3
J: TRBJ2-2

DNA: TGTGCCAGCAGTTTCGGAGGTAGCGGGTCCTACGAGCAGTACTTC
CDR3: CASSFGGSGSYEQYF
size: -
D: TRBD2
V: TRBV28
J: TRBJ2-7

DNA: TGTGCCAGCGATAAGGGACAGTCGGTTGGTTTACTGTTTTTT
CDR3: CASDKGQSVGLLFF
size: -
D: TRBD1
V: TRBV28
J: TRBJ1-4

DNA: TGTGCCTCGGGAACTGTTTTCTACAATGAGCAGTTCTTC
CDR3: CASGTVFYNEQFF
size: -
D: -
V: TRBV15
J: TRBJ2-1

DNA: TGTGCCAGCAGTTACTTGCAGGGGGCTGGGGCCAACGTCCTGACTTTC
CDR3: CASSYLQGAGANVLTF
size: -
D: TRBD1
V: TRBV6-5
J: TRBJ2-6

DNA: TGTGCCAGCAGCGTATTCGGACTAGCGGGGGGGCAAGAGACCCAGTACTTC
CDR3: CASSVFGLAGGQETQYF
size: -
D: TRBD2
V: TRBV9
J: TRBJ2-5

DNA: TGTGCCAGCAGCAAAGTCCCTAGCTCGGTCCTCGGGTTCACAGATACGCAGTATTTT
CDR3: CASSKVPSSVLGFTDTQYF
size: -
D: -
V: TRBV21-1
J: TRBJ2-3

DNA: TGCGCCAGCAGCCAAAATCCCCCGGGACAGGGGGCGGACGAGCAGTACTTC
CDR3: CASSQNPPGQGADEQYF
size: -
D: TRBD1
V: TRBV4-3
J: TRBJ2-7

DNA: TGCAGTGCTAGTCCGGGGGGGACCACTGAAGCTTTCTTT
CDR3: CSASPGGTTEAFF
size: -
D: -
V: TRBV20-1
J: TRBJ1-1

DNA: TGTGCCAGCAGTTCTTTCTTCCGTCCTCAGGGCCAAGAGACCCAGTACTTC
CDR3: CASSSFFRPQGQETQYF
size: once
D: -
V: TRBV28
J: TRBJ2-5

DNA: TGTGCCAGCAGCACAGGCATATCAAATTCACCCCTCCACTTT
CDR3: CASSTGISNSPLHF
size: -
D: -
V: TRBV27
J: TRBJ1-6

DNA: TGTGCCAGCAGCCCGGTCGGTGAGGGGATGAACACTGAAGCTTTCTTT
CDR3: CASSPVGEGMNTEAFF
size: -
D: -
V: TRBV3-1/TRBV3-2
J: TRBJ1-1

DNA: TGTGCCAGCAGTTTTGTGTCCGGCGGGCAGTACTTC
CDR3: CASSFVSGGQYF
size: -
D: -
V: TRBV12-3/TRBV12-4
J: TRBJ2-7

DNA: TGCGCCAGCAGCCAGCCGGCGGGACAGGGTCGTGGCTACACCTTC
CDR3: CASSQPAGQGRGYTF
size: -
D: TRBD1
V: TRBV4-1
J: TRBJ1-2

DNA: TGTGCCAGCAGCGTGGGGGGCGAGGGATCCGAAGCTTTCTTT
CDR3: CASSVGGEGSEAFF
size: -
D: -
V: TRBV9
J: TRBJ1-1

DNA: TGTGCCAGCAGTCTGTGGTCCAATCAGCCCCAGCATTTT
CDR3: CASSLWSNQPQHF
size: -
D: -
V: TRBV5-8
J: TRBJ1-5

DNA: TGTGCCAGCAGTTTGAGTGGTCGAGGAAACATTCAGTACTTC
CDR3: CASSLSGRGNIQYF
size: -
D: -
V: TRBV28
J: TRBJ2-4

DNA: TGTGCCAGCAGCTCAATAAGACAGTCCCAGAGAGGAAACACCATATATTTT
CDR3: CASSSIRQSQRGNTIYF
size: -
D: -
V: TRBV11-2
J: TRBJ1-3

DNA: TGTGCCAGCAGCCAAGTCGAAACGAACACAGGGGCCAATCAGCCCCAGCATTTT
CDR3: CASSQVETNTGANQPQHF
size: -
D: TRBD1
V: TRBV3-1/TRBV3-2
J: TRBJ1-5

DNA: TGTGCCAGCAGCCTGGGCGGTAACTATGGCTACACCTTC
CDR3: CASSLGGNYGYTF
size: -
D: -
V: TRBV14
J: TRBJ1-2

DNA: TGCAGCGGGGGCACTAGTCAGCGGGAGACCCAGTACTTC
CDR3: CSGGTSQRETQYF
size: -
D: -
V: TRBV29-1
J: TRBJ2-5

DNA: TGTGCCAGCAGAGTTCTTCCGGGACCCCCTCTGGAGCAGTACTTC
CDR3: CASRVLPGPPLEQYF
size: -
D: -
V: TRBV2
J: TRBJ2-7

DNA: TGTGCCAGCAGTTCAAACAGGGGCCCTGGAAACACCATATATTTT
CDR3: CASSSNRGPGNTIYF
size: -
D: TRBD1
V: TRBV27
J: TRBJ1-3

DNA: TGCAGTGCCAGTGATAATGAAAAACTGTTTTTT
CDR3: CSASDNEKLFF
size: -
D: -
V: TRBV20-1
J: TRBJ1-4

DNA: TGTGCCAGTAGTAATCCCGGGGGTAACCAGCCCCAGCATTTT
CDR3: CASSNPGGNQPQHF
size: -
D: -
V: TRBV19
J: TRBJ1-5

DNA: TGTGCCAGCAAGTCAGGGAGTTCGACCATTCAGTACTTC
CDR3: CASKSGSSTIQYF
size: -
D: -
V: TRBV12-3/TRBV12-4
J: TRBJ2-4